The 23 T cell receptor beta chains below all came from one sample that was sequenced in a study of CD8+ T cells in alopecia areata. cDNA reverse transcribed from extracted RNA served as the sequencing template. Profiled with immunoSEQ multiplex PCR; TCRdb holds only in-frame clones, not every one. The sample lists nearly 110,000 clones, roughly 89% occurring once. Treatment given: oral pan-JAK inhibitor, 5-10 mg twice daily. The sequencing here drew on CD8+ T cells sorted from blood, taken at week 24, from a patient treated with tofacitinib. The receptors shown here come from a human donor with alopecia areata.

The V and J genes are TRBV5-1 and TRBJ2-3; perhaps TRBD2 as D (6 bases). The V end lost 0 bases, the J end lost 2 bases, and 13 bases lay between the germline ends. CDR1 SGHRS and CDR2 YFSETQ come from the germline V gene. The CDR3 extends over 16 amino acids. The CDR3 nucleotides read TGCGCCAGCAGCTTGGAAATGGCGGGGACCACAGATACGCAGTATTTT. It specifies CASSLEMAGTTDTQYF.

The V call is TRBV9, the J call TRBJ1-2; 7 nucleotides align to TRBD1. The CDR3 consists of 15 residues. V shed 3 bases and J 4 bases; nucleotides not matched to a gene: 9. CDR1 is SGDLS, CDR2 YYNGEE, per germline. The DNA of the CDR3 is TGTGCCAGCAGCGAGCGACAGGGACGGTCCTATGGCTACACCTTC. Protein: CASSERQGRSYGYTF.

This chain uses TRBV7-6 with TRBJ2-5; no reliable D call. Trimming took off 3 bases at V and 2 bases at J, with 13 bases between the two ends. The V gene's germline CDR1 is SGHVS and CDR2 FNYEAQ. The CDR3 has 15 residues. CDR3 region: CASSFRLDPQETQYF. CDR3 nucleotide sequence: TGTGCCAGCAGCTTTAGGCTTGACCCACAAGAGACCCAGTACTTC.

The J gene is TRBJ2-3, the V gene TRBV11-2; TRBD1 matches at 8 bases. Germline CDR1 is SGHAT and CDR2 is FQNNGV. V was pared by 5 bases and J by 4 bases, with 14 bases of the junction left unmatched. This CDR3 spans 17 amino acids. CDR3 DNA: TGTGCCAGCAGCCTCGGGACAGGCTCGGGCTGGGCAGATACGCAGTATTTT. It encodes CASSLGTGSGWADTQYF.

This rearrangement joins TRBV7-9 to TRBJ2-5; 7 bases line up with TRBD1. Germline V lookup: CDR1 SEHNR, CDR2 FQNEAQ (reference sequence). V gave up 5 bases and J gave up 1 base; unmatched junction bases: 4. The CDR3 consists of 14 residues. Here the CDR3 DNA reads TGTGCCAGCAGCCAGGACAGGTTCCAAGAGACCCAGTACTTC. It specifies CASSQDRFQETQYF. The whole variable domain, filled in from reference TRBV7-9 and TRBJ2-5, reads DTGVSQNPRHKITKRGQNVTFRCDPISEHNRLYWYRQTLGQGPEFLTYFQNEAQLEKSRLLSDRFSAERPKGSFSTLEIQRTEQGDSAMYLCASSQDRFQETQYFGPGTRLLVL.

The CDR3 DNA reads TGCGCCAGCAGCTTGGTTGGGGGGGCCGGTGGCTACACCTTC. Encoded protein: CASSLVGGAGGYTF. The chain recombines TRBV5-1 with TRBJ1-2; D possibly corresponds to TRBD1 (6 bases). The CDR3 consists of 14 residues. V dropped 0 bases and J dropped 7 bases, with 13 bases sitting between them. The germline gives CDR1 SGHRS, CDR2 YFSETQ.

This clone turned up a few times. This rearrangement joins TRBV13 to TRBJ1-6; 8 bases fit TRBD1. Germline V gene sequence: CDR1 PRHDT, CDR2 FYEKMQ (reference sequence). The length of the CDR3 is 14 residues. After removal of 5 bases from V and 6 bases from J, the junction contained 3 bases not matched to a gene. In DNA, the CDR3 is TGTGCCAGCAGCAACGGACAGGGTAATTCACCCCTCCACTTT. Protein sequence: CASSNGQGNSPLHF. Based on the CDR3 plus reference TRBV13 and TRBJ1-6, the full variable domain is AAGVIQSPRHLIKEKRETATLKCYPIPRHDTVYWYQQGPGQDPQFLISFYEKMQSDKGSIPDRFSAQQFSDYHSELNMSSLELGDSALYFCASSNGQGNSPLHFGNGTRLTVT.

V is TRBV7-2 and J is TRBJ2-7; no definite D call. This CDR3 comprises 15 residues. Trimming pared 2 bases from V and 2 bases from J, leaving 13 bases between. The V gene's germline CDR1 is SGHTA and CDR2 FQGNSA. Written as DNA, the CDR3 is TGTGCCAGCAGCTTATCCGATGCCGGCCCCTACGAGCAGTACTTC. This gives the protein CASSLSDAGPYEQYF.

The rearrangement joins TRBV14 to TRBJ2-1; D gene unclear. V was pared by 4 bases and J by 1 base, with 11 bases between. The CDR3 consists of 15 residues. Germline values: CDR1 SGHDN, CDR2 FVKESK. CDR3 nucleotide sequence: TGTGCCAGCAGCCCGGACGATAGATCCTACAATGAGCAGTTCTTC. The encoded protein is CASSPDDRSYNEQFF.

This clone was recorded a few times. J is TRBJ2-3 and V is TRBV27, with TRBD2 matching 12 bases. In germline, CDR1 is MNHEY, CDR2 SMNVEV (reference sequence). This CDR3 has 16 amino acids. The V segment lost 5 bases and the J segment 1 base; nucleotides outside the gene matches: 4. The CDR3 region is CASSPGTSGRTDTQYF. In nucleotides, the CDR3 is TGTGCCAGCAGTCCTGGGACTAGCGGGCGCACAGATACGCAGTATTTT.

V is TRBV5-5 and J is TRBJ2-3; no clear D. With 4 bases removed from V and 5 bases from J, the gap between germline ends came to 5 bases. The length of the CDR3 is 11 residues. CDR1 and CDR2 (germline): SGHKS, YYEKEE (reference sequence). The CDR3 nucleotides are TGTGCCAGCAGCCCTAGAGATACGCAGTATTTT. It codes for CASSPRDTQYF.

This rearrangement joins TRBV7-9 to TRBJ2-1, with D unresolved. CDR1 SEHNR and CDR2 FQNEAQ come from the germline V gene (reference sequence). This CDR3 has 14 residues. V dropped 5 bases and J dropped 4 bases, with 12 bases sitting between them. CDR3 DNA sequence: TGTGCCAGCAGCAGTAGGGTGGGTTACAATGAGCAGTTCTTC. Its translation: CASSSRVGYNEQFF. The complete variable domain, with remaining parts taken from reference TRBV7-9 and TRBJ2-1, reads DTGVSQNPRHKITKRGQNVTFRCDPISEHNRLYWYRQTLGQGPEFLTYFQNEAQLEKSRLLSDRFSAERPKGSFSTLEIQRTEQGDSAMYLCASSSRVGYNEQFFGPGTRLTVL.

V is TRBV7-9 and J is TRBJ2-7; D is perhaps TRBD2 (6 bases). Germline loops: CDR1 SEHNR, CDR2 FQNEAQ (reference sequence). V was trimmed by 6 bases and J by 2 bases, leaving 11 bases between them. CDR3 length: 13 residues. The CDR3: CASRDGGAYEQYF. In DNA, the CDR3 is TGTGCCAGCAGGGACGGGGGAGCCTACGAGCAGTACTTC.

This clone was counted a single time. The chain links TRBV19 to TRBJ2-7; 8 bases line up with TRBD1. Germline CDR1 is LNHDA and CDR2 is SQIVND (reference sequence). V dropped 6 bases and J dropped 1; count of bases not matched to a gene: 2. The CDR3 length is 13 residues. Here the CDR3 DNA reads TGTGCCAGTAGCGGGACAGGATCCTACGAGCAGTACTTC. Its protein is CASSGTGSYEQYF.

This chain joins TRBV7-8 and TRBJ1-1; D ambiguous. V shed 5 bases and J shed 4 bases, with 11 bases lying between them. The CDR3 contains 13 residues. Germline V gene data show CDR1 as SGHVS and CDR2 as FQNEAQ. The CDR3 DNA follows: TGTGCCAGCAGCCAGGACGGGGTCACTGAAGCTTTCTTT. Protein product: CASSQDGVTEAFF.

This sequence joins TRBV4-1 and TRBJ2-7; TRBD1 matches 11 bases. This CDR3 contains 16 residues. V was pared by 4 bases and J by 2 bases, with 7 bases of the junction left unmatched. Per the germline V gene, CDR1 is MGHRA and CDR2 is YSYEKL. The CDR3 DNA reads TGCGCCAGCAGCCCTTCCGGGACAGGGGGTCCCTACGAGCAGTACTTC. Amino acid sequence: CASSPSGTGGPYEQYF.

The chain uses TRBV7-9 and TRBJ1-2; 7 nucleotides align to TRBD1. Germline CDR1 SEHNR, CDR2 FQNEAQ (reference sequence). CDR3 length: 13 residues. Trimming took 5 bases from V and 5 from J; bases not matched to a gene: 5. The CDR3 DNA follows: TGTGCCAGCAGCCTGGGACAGCGATATGGCTACACCTTC. This translates into CASSLGQRYGYTF.

A few counts support this clone. V and J are TRBV15 and TRBJ2-3; TRBD1 or TRBD2 may be the D gene (5 bases each). The CDR3 runs 15 residues. V shed 4 bases and J shed 0 bases, with 11 bases lying between them. Germline V gene sequence: CDR1 LNHNV, CDR2 YYDKDF (reference sequence). The CDR3 here is CATSTRRDSTDTQYF. The CDR3, as DNA: TGTGCCACCAGCACCCGCCGGGACAGCACAGATACGCAGTATTTT.

This rearrangement joins TRBV5-4 to TRBJ1-3; D unclear. The CDR3 consists of 13 residues. The germline gives CDR1 SGHNT, CDR2 YYREEE (reference sequence). V lost 0 bases, J lost 11 bases, and 12 bases lay in between. CDR3 sequence (DNA): TGTGCCAGCAGCTTGGGTCCTTCGAGGGCCATATATTTT. Residues: CASSLGPSRAIYF.

The table lists this clone with a few counts. The J gene is TRBJ2-2, the V gene TRBV29-1; the D gene is possibly TRBD1 (6 bases). The CDR3 runs to 14 residues. Between the trimmed V and J ends, which lost 8 bases and 0 bases, there was a span of 13 bases. From germline, CDR1 is SQVTM and CDR2 ANQGSEA. The CDR3 DNA follows: TGCAGCATTACCAGGGGAACGAACACCGGGGAGCTGTTTTTT. Its protein product is CSITRGTNTGELFF.

The rearrangement joins TRBV4-3 to TRBJ1-5, with D uncertain. Looked up from germline, CDR1 is LGHNA and CDR2 is YSLEER. The V gene lost 0 bases and the J gene lost 7 bases, with 13 bases spanning the gap. This CDR3 comprises 15 residues. CDR3 loop: CASSQDLWSRQPQHF. The CDR3, as DNA: TGCGCCAGCAGCCAAGATCTATGGTCACGACAGCCCCAGCATTTT.

The J gene is TRBJ1-6, the V gene TRBV4-1; tentative D call: TRBD1 (6 bases). This CDR3 has 14 amino acids. The germline CDR1 and CDR2 sequences are MGHRA and YSYEKL. V lost 4 bases and J lost 15, with 19 bases in between. CDR3 in amino acids: CASSPGAGATGLHF. The CDR3 DNA reads as TGCGCCAGCAGCCCTGGTGCGGGGGCGACGGGCCTCCACTTT.

CDR3 DNA sequence: TGTGCCAGCAGCGTCTCAACCGACAGGGCTAACACTGAAGCTTTCTTT. It yields the protein CASSVSTDRANTEAFF. The chain has TRBV9 and TRBJ1-1; 7 bases match TRBD1. The V segment lost 2 bases and the J segment 2 bases; nucleotides outside the gene matches: 9. Germline assignment: CDR1 SGDLS and CDR2 YYNGEE. The CDR3 has 16 residues.